These 21 T cell receptor beta chains came from one sample sequenced in a study of T cells in Graves' hyperthyroidism and ophthalmopathy. The source material, RNA transcripts, was used to amplify TCR beta CDR3 regions. RT-PCR in the first round (using the HTBI primer set) targeted the TCR CDR3. TCRdb recomputed calls from the multiplex PCR reads with MiXCR, one row per CDR3 protein. The table lists more than 500,000 distinct CDR3 sequences, roughly 15% of them singletons. Sequencing used blood. The source is a woman between 35 and 50 years old with Graves' ophthalmopathy.

V gene TRBV5-1 combines with J gene TRBJ2-7, with 8 bases matching TRBD1. Germline assignment: CDR1 SGHRS and CDR2 YFSETQ. CDR3 length: 15 amino acids. Trimming removed 3 bases from V and 0 bases from J; junction bases left unmatched: 5. The CDR3 DNA sequence: TGCGCCAGCAGCTCCGGACAGGGCATCTCCTACGAGCAGTACTTC. This sequence encodes CASSSGQGISYEQYF. The full variable domain, completed using reference TRBV5-1 and TRBJ2-7, is KAGVTQTPRYLIKTRGQQVTLSCSPISGHRSVSWYQQTPGQGLQFLFEYFSETQRNKGNFPGRFSGRQFSNSRSEMNVSTLELGDSALYLCASSSGQGISYEQYFGPGTRLTVT.

The chain recombines TRBV6-1 with TRBJ1-1; unclear D gene. Trimming removed 4 bases from V and 3 bases from J, with 15 bases in between. This CDR3 comprises 15 residues. CDR1 is MNHNS and CDR2 is SASEGT in the germline V gene. The CDR3 coding sequence is TGTGCCAGCAGTGTGGGTTGGGGAGGGTACACTGAAGCTTTCTTT. Translation gives CASSVGWGGYTEAFF.

The genes are TRBV27 and TRBJ2-7, with 8 bases aligning to TRBD2. CDR1 is MNHEY, CDR2 SMNVEV, per germline (reference sequence). J gave up 5 bases and V 5 bases, and 11 bases lay outside the gene matches. The CDR3 length is 15 residues. CDR3 nucleotides: TGTGCCAGCAGTCCCCCCCGCGGGAGGTACAACGAGCAGTACTTC. Encoded protein: CASSPPRGRYNEQYF.

This clonotype was seen a handful of times. A read error may be the cause here, since a much bigger clone is one base away. V is TRBV2 and J is TRBJ1-1; D not certain. Germline CDR1 and CDR2: SNHLY and FYNNEI. The CDR3 is 14 residues long. CDR3: CASGLMGVYTETFF. The CDR3 DNA reads as TGTGCCAGCGGTCTCATGGGAGTTTACACTGAAACTTTCTTT.

The chain recombines TRBV29-1 with TRBJ2-5; TRBD2 might be the D (6 bases). Germline CDR1 SQVTM, CDR2 ANQGSEA. Trimming removed 3 bases from V and 4 bases from J, with 15 bases in between. This CDR3 has 14 amino acids. For the CDR3, the DNA is TGCAGCGTTGAGGGGACCATGGGGGGAGAGACCCAGTACTTC. Protein: CSVEGTMGGETQYF.

This clonotype was detected many times. The chain is built from TRBV6-5 and TRBJ2-2, with 8 bases matching TRBD1. Germline V gene sequence: CDR1 MNHEY, CDR2 SVGAGI. The CDR3 has 16 amino acids. Trimming at V came to 0 bases and at J to 0 bases, leaving 0 bases not matched to a gene. The CDR3 protein is CASSYSTGANTGELFF. The CDR3 DNA is TGTGCCAGCAGTTACTCGACAGGGGCGAACACCGGGGAGCTGTTTTTT.

The sample holds many counts of this clonotype. The chain is built from TRBV27 and TRBJ2-7; D is perhaps TRBD1 (5 bases). This CDR3 is 12 amino acids long. The V gene lost 4 bases and the J gene lost 2 bases, with 6 bases spanning the gap. Germline V gene lookup returns CDR1 MNHEY and CDR2 SMNVEV (reference sequence). CDR3 in DNA: TGTGCCAGCAGTTCCAGGGCCTACGAGCAGTACTTC. Translating it yields CASSSRAYEQYF.

Remarks on this clonotype: Since a much larger clone is just one base distant, this may be a read error. J is TRBJ2-3 and V is TRBV27; D gene unclear. CDR1 MNHEY and CDR2 SMNVEV come from the germline V gene (reference sequence). The CDR3 has 14 residues. The CDR3 coding sequence is TGTGCCTGCAGCACCGAGCTGTTCACAGATACGCAGTATTTT. It codes for CACSTELFTDTQYF.

This clonotype was recorded many times. The rearrangement joins TRBV20-1 to TRBJ1-2, with TRBD1 as a possible D gene (5 bases). Germline V gene lookup returns CDR1 DFQATT and CDR2 SNEGSKA (reference sequence). Trimming shortened V by 0 bases and J by 4 bases, and 6 bases separated the two germline ends. CDR3 length: 12 amino acids. In DNA, the CDR3 is TGCAGTGCTAGAGAGGGGCCCTATGGCTACACCTTC. Protein product: CSAREGPYGYTF.

The gene calls are TRBV7-2 and TRBJ1-2; D is undetermined. Germline V CDR1 and CDR2: SGHTA, FQGNSA. The CDR3 has 16 residues. The germline V and J ends were trimmed by 0 bases and 7 bases, with 18 bases remaining between them. The DNA for the CDR3 is TGTGCCAGCAGCTTAGCGCTAATCGGGAGGGCGGGTGGCTACACCTTC. Translation gives CASSLALIGRAGGYTF.

This clonotype was seen at least ten times. This chain joins TRBV6-2 or TRBV6-3 and TRBJ2-7; D is uncertain. The V and J ends lost 2 bases and 4 bases respectively, with 15 bases between them. Germline V CDR1 and CDR2: MNHEY, SVGEGT. The CDR3 contains 15 residues. CDR3 loop: CASSYGDRTFYEQYF. The DNA of the CDR3 is TGTGCCAGCAGTTACGGTGACCGAACCTTTTACGAGCAGTACTTC.

This clonotype was seen repeatedly, ten times or more. The chain has TRBV7-8 and TRBJ2-7, with a possible D match to TRBD2 (6 bases). The CDR3 runs 13 residues. Between the trimmed V and J ends, which lost 3 bases and 5 bases, there was a span of 11 bases. The V gene's germline CDR1 is SGHVS and CDR2 FQNEAQ. The CDR3 DNA is TGTGCCAGCAGCTTGGAGGGAGCAGACGAGCAGTACTTC. This encodes CASSLEGADEQYF.

This clonotype has a count of ten or more. V and J are TRBV24-1 and TRBJ1-1, with D perhaps matching TRBD1 (5 bases). Trimming took off 4 bases at V and 8 bases at J, with 13 bases between the two ends. The CDR3 is 13 amino acids. Germline CDR1 is KGHDR and CDR2 is SFDVKD. The CDR3 nucleotides are TGTGCCACCAGTGACCTCCAGGGAGGAGAAGCTTTCTTT. Its protein product is CATSDLQGGEAFF.

The chain employs TRBV12-3 or TRBV12-4 and TRBJ1-1; D perhaps matches TRBD1 (6 bases). Between the trimmed V and J ends, which lost 7 bases and 5 bases, there was a span of 26 bases. The CDR3 runs to 17 residues. CDR3 sequence reads: CASTDRLAGGRKTEAFF. CDR3 nucleotides: TGTGCCAGCACCGATCGACTGGCGGGGGGCCGAAAAACTGAAGCTTTCTTT.

This clonotype was seen repeatedly, ten times or more. The V and J genes are TRBV28 and TRBJ1-6; D unresolved. The CDR3 is 16 amino acids. Germline V CDR1 and CDR2: MDHEN, SYDVKM. The V gene lost 7 bases and the J gene lost 6 bases, with 19 bases spanning the gap. CDR3 residues: CASKSNLHTFNSPLHF. In nucleotides, the CDR3 is TGTGCCAGCAAATCGAACCTTCACACCTTTAATTCACCCCTCCACTTT.

Many counts were recorded for this clonotype. The V call is TRBV6-2 or TRBV6-3, the J call TRBJ1-5; TRBD1 matches at 9 bases. Germline-derived CDR1 and CDR2 are MNHEY and SVGEGT. The CDR3 runs 15 residues. V lost 1 base and J lost 5; bases outside the gene matches: 3. The CDR3 DNA sequence: TGTGCCAGCAGTTACTTGGGACAGGGAGATCAGCCCCAGCATTTT. It translates to CASSYLGQGDQPQHF.

The V gene is TRBV12-5, the J gene TRBJ2-1; D is undetermined. Germline assignment: CDR1 LGHNT and CDR2 FRNRAP. This CDR3 has 12 residues. V shed 3 bases and J shed 8 bases, with 8 bases lying between them. The CDR3 here is CASGFSLYEQFF. Written as DNA, the CDR3 is TGTGCTAGTGGTTTCAGTTTATATGAGCAGTTCTTC.

There are many counts of this clonotype. V usage is TRBV6-2 or TRBV6-3 and J usage is TRBJ2-7; a possible D gene is TRBD1 (6 bases). V lost 7 bases and J 3 bases, leaving 16 bases between the germline ends. The CDR3 loop spans 14 amino acids. Germline V CDR1 and CDR2: MNHEY, SVGEGT. Written as DNA, the CDR3 is TGTGCCAGCACCTATGGTGGCAGGGGCTACGAGCAGTACTTC. Translating it yields CASTYGGRGYEQYF.

CDR3 nucleotide sequence: TGTGCCAGCAGAAGGGACAGGGTTTTATCTAATGAAAAACTGTTTTTT. Translating gives CASRRDRVLSNEKLFF. The chain uses TRBV12-3 or TRBV12-4 and TRBJ1-4; 9 positions match TRBD1. V lost 6 bases to trimming and J lost 3 bases; unmatched junction nucleotides: 8. This CDR3 spans 16 amino acids.

This clonotype was seen more than once but under ten times. The junction shows a germline mismatch at one end, possibly a read error. V is TRBV7-2 and J is TRBJ2-7, with 9 positions matching TRBD2. The CDR3 has 16 residues. The germline gives CDR1 SGHTA, CDR2 FQGNSA. The CDR3 DNA sequence: TGTGCCAGCAGCCTAGCGGGGCGGCCTAGGGGGGAGGAGCAGTACTTC. Its translation is CASSLAGRPRGEEQYF.

This clonotype was counted ten times or more. The V gene is TRBV6-1, the J gene TRBJ1-1; no reliable D call. CDR1 and CDR2 (germline): MNHNS, SASEGT. With 2 bases removed from V and 1 base from J, the gap between germline ends came to 5 bases. The CDR3 sequence is 13 residues long. CDR3 nucleotides: TGTGCCAGCAGTGAACCGGGGAACACTGAAGCTTTCTTT. Translating it yields CASSEPGNTEAFF.